Reported below is one T cell receptor (beta chain). Judged by its sample share, this clone qualifies as medium-sized (0.01 to 0.1%). Its antigen target is currently unknown. Base qualities are missing; no much larger clone stands one base away. V sheds 3 bases and J sheds 2 bases, leaving 10 bases between their ends. Spanning cysteine to phenylalanine, the CDR3 consists of 13 amino acids. The only DNA kept is the CDR3, 39 bases in frame from the first base. The germline V gene encodes CDR1 SQVTM and CDR2 ANQGSEA. TCRbeta CDR3 regions were amplified from genomic DNA using the immunoSEQ Assay, a bias-controlled multiplex PCR. In the source study's methods: Within the assay, amplification of reference gene primers was used to estimate how many nucleated cells each sample contained. Sequence reads were collapsed and filtered to measure the absolute abundance of every unique TCRbeta CDR3 rearrangement. Productive Simpson clonality was computed per sample as the square root of Simpson's diversity index over productive rearrangements. TCRdb mirrors the immuneACCESS table, restricted to in-frame sequences. Some clones are absent from its copies; in checked studies, under half trace to an unresolved V gene, and the reason for the others is unknown. V and J calls and clone size are as listed in that table; D and trimming were resolved from the DNA. This sample holds some 9,200 clones; about four fifths were observed only once. The top ten constitute approximately 7% of the sample.

This specimen belongs to a study of blood T cell repertoires in COVID-19 (dated by TCRdb to the early 2020s). Turning to the overall study: Samples from collaborators originated in the United States, Italy and Spain and spanned both the acute and convalescent phases of COVID-19. The prospective study material was composed of cDNA or gDNA derived from T cells, B-cell-depleted T cells, or PBMCs. Deeply sampled blood TCRbeta repertoires from subjects exposed to, actively infected with, or recovered from COVID-19 were included in the dataset. The repertoires were released in a freely available public database meant as a resource for research on the immune response to SARS-CoV-2. Samples came from the ongoing ImmuneRACE study (first 160 participants) plus 1,254 subjects from 6 global collaborators. Sample metadata almost always included a de-identified subject ID, COVID-19 status, age in years and sex. Where available, HLA class I and class II types were taken from metadata supplied by the sample provider and were not determined by assay-based typing.

Beyond this particular receptor, the publication reports: The amount of clinical and demographic metadata varied by source and participant and was provided uncurated.

Each collaborating institution followed its own protocols to collect whole blood in K2EDTA tubes. Collaborator samples were shipped for TCRbeta analysis as frozen whole blood, isolated PBMCs, or DNA extracted from either sample type. The sample comprised peripheral blood. Recombination linked TRBV29-1 to TRBJ1-2, with a weak D call of TRBD1 (6 bases match). This clonotype originated in a man aged 70-80 years with active COVID-19. The DNA reads TGCAGCGTTGATCGGACAGCAAACTATGGCTACACCTTC. Translated, it gives CSVDRTANYGYTF.